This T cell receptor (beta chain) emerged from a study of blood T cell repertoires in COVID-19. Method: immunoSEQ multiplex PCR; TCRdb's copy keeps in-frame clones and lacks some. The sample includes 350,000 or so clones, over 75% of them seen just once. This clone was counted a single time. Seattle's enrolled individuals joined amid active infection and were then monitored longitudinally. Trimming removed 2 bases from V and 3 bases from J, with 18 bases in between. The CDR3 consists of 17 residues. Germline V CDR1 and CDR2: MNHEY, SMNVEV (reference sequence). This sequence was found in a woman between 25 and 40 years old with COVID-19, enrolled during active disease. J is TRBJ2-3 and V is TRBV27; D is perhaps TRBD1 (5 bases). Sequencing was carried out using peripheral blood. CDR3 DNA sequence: TGTGCCAGCAGTTTACCCGGGTCCATGGGGCGGACAGATACGCAGTATTTT. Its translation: CASSLPGSMGRTDTQYF.